A selection of T cell receptor beta chains follows, all from one sample in a study of blood T cell repertoires in COVID-19. Libraries were prepared by immunoSEQ multiplex PCR; TCRdb keeps only in-frame clonotypes and omits some of them. Among roughly 300,000 clones listed, 70% to 90% were seen once. Sequenced sample: peripheral blood. The receptors were gathered from a man younger than 35 who had recovered from COVID-19. The CDR3 runs from the conserved cysteine through the conserved F or W. The D gene is left open where the match is weak. Only some rows state a clone size, as once, few, many or a class for expanded clones.

NA,TRBJ1-2,TRBV6-4,11,NA,CASSDSGQITF,TGTGCCAGCAGTGACTCGGGGCAGATCACCTTC
NA,TRBJ2-3,TRBV5-6,16,TRBD1,CASSFWTGTSTDTQYF,TGTGCCAGCAGCTTCTGGACAGGGACTAGCACAGATACGCAGTATTTT
NA,TRBJ1-1,TRBV9,15,NA,CASSVDPGQNTEAFF,TGTGCCAGCAGCGTAGACCCAGGGCAGAACACTGAAGCTTTCTTT
NA,TRBJ1-2,TRBV7-9,17,NA,CASSTGQSTSPNYGYTF,TGTGCCAGCAGCACCGGACAGAGCACGTCACCTAACTATGGCTACACCTTC
NA,TRBJ1-1,TRBV7-9,17,NA,CASSPPFDRGLYTEAFF,TGTGCCAGCAGCCCCCCTTTTGACCGGGGATTGTACACTGAAGCTTTCTTT
NA,TRBJ1-6,TRBV6-6,16,NA,CASSLNRDLGNSPLHF,TGTGCCAGCAGTCTGAACAGGGATTTGGGTAATTCACCCCTCCACTTT
few,TRBJ1-2,TRBV13,16,TRBD1,CASSDPLDRGHYGYTF,TGTGCCAGCAGCGACCCCCTGGACAGGGGCCACTATGGCTACACCTTC
NA,TRBJ1-1,TRBV15,16,TRBD1,CATSSGTGRSLAEAFF,TGTGCCACCAGCAGTGGGACAGGGAGGTCGTTAGCTGAAGCTTTCTTT
NA,TRBJ2-7,TRBV7-9,17,TRBD2,CASSFAPLAGSSYEQYF,TGTGCCAGCAGCTTCGCCCCTCTAGCGGGAAGCTCCTACGAGCAGTACTTC
NA,TRBJ2-7,TRBV5-1,15,NA,CASSHQGQLSYEQYF,TGCGCCAGCAGCCACCAAGGACAGTTATCCTACGAGCAGTACTTC
NA,TRBJ1-1,TRBV6-5,13,NA,CASSYLPNTEAFF,TGTGCCAGCAGTTACCTACCAAACACTGAAGCTTTCTTT